This entry lists 26 T cell receptor beta chains sequenced from one sample in a study of vaccination and CD4 T cells after COVID-19. Treatment of the sample: approximately 11-day PBMC culture with coronavirus spike peptide pools or control peptides (ViraFEST assay). The antigens these receptors bind are not known. Cultured CD4+ T-cell DNA underwent Oncomine TCR Beta short-read sequencing. In TCRdb, the PCR reads were re-called with MiXCR into one record per CDR3 protein. The table shows several thousand distinct CDR3 sequences, with less than 30% occurring only once. Source: CD4+ T cells from blood, cultured in vitro, taken after SARS-CoV-2 vaccination. These receptors all stem from a human donor who had recovered from COVID-19.

The chain carries TRBV29-1 and TRBJ1-1, with D uncertain. The CDR3 is 11 residues long. Trimming removed 5 bases at V and 7 bases at J, with 11 bases between. Germline CDR1 is SQVTM and CDR2 is ANQGSEA. The CDR3 DNA reads TGCAGCGTTTTTGGGAGTGGTGAAGCTTTCTTT. It yields the protein CSVFGSGEAFF.

This chain connects TRBV11-3 to TRBJ2-3; 10 bases are a match to TRBD1. Germline lookup yields CDR1 SGHNT and CDR2 YENEEA. The CDR3 has 15 residues. The V segment lost 4 bases and the J segment 5 bases; nucleotides outside the gene matches: 6. The CDR3 DNA follows: TGTGCCAGCAGCTCCGGATGGACAGGGGGAGATACGCAGTATTTT. This encodes CASSSGWTGGDTQYF.

The chain joins TRBV20-1 to TRBJ1-1; no definite D call. The CDR3 has 11 residues. Trimming cost V 5 bases and J 1 base, with 5 bases left between them. Germline CDR1 and CDR2: DFQATT and SNEGSKA (reference sequence). The CDR3 reads CSAYWNTEAFF. The CDR3 DNA is TGCAGTGCTTATTGGAACACTGAAGCTTTCTTT.

This rearrangement joins TRBV7-6 to TRBJ2-5; the D call may be TRBD1 or TRBD2 (6 bases each). The CDR3 contains 15 residues. Germline CDR1 is SGHVS and CDR2 is FNYEAQ. V dropped 5 bases and J dropped 6 bases, with 19 bases sitting between them. In DNA form, the CDR3 reads TGTGCCAGCAGCCCTAGGGGGACTGGGCAAAAGACCCAGTACTTC. Protein: CASSPRGTGQKTQYF.

V is TRBV29-1 and J is TRBJ2-7, with D possibly TRBD1 on 5 matching bases. Trimming stripped 6 bases from V and 3 bases from J, with 15 bases between. There are 13 residues in the CDR3. Germline-derived CDR1 and CDR2 are SQVTM and ANQGSEA. CDR3 nucleotide sequence: TGCAGCGTGTCCAGAGGACAAGGCTACGAGCAGTACTTC. This codes for CSVSRGQGYEQYF.

The V call is TRBV20-1, the J call TRBJ2-1, with 13 bases that match TRBD2. The ends lost 6 bases at V and 9 bases at J; junction bases unmatched: 11. Germline loops: CDR1 DFQATT, CDR2 SNEGSKA (reference sequence). The CDR3 contains 15 residues. The CDR3: CSAEPGTSGIGEQFF. The CDR3 bases are TGCAGTGCCGAACCCGGGACTAGCGGGATCGGTGAGCAGTTCTTC.

Judged by abundance, this clonotype is medium-sized. J is TRBJ1-1 and V is TRBV28; a weak D match, TRBD1 (5 bases). The CDR3 spans 15 residues. Trimming took off 6 bases at V and 4 bases at J, with 18 bases between the two ends. Germline values: CDR1 MDHEN, CDR2 SYDVKM. The CDR3 sequence: CASSPNEGRSTEAFF. The CDR3 DNA reads TGTGCCAGCAGCCCTAACGAGGGGCGGAGCACTGAAGCTTTCTTT. Full variable domain (outside the CDR3, taken from reference TRBV28 and TRBJ1-1): DVKVTQSSRYLVKRTGEKVFLECVQDMDHENMFWYRQDPGLGLRLIYFSYDVKMKEKGDIPEGYSVSREKKERFSLILESASTNQTSMYLCASSPNEGRSTEAFFGQGTRLTVV.

This clonotype is labeled as medium-sized. The chain combines TRBV7-6 with TRBJ2-7; 7 bases map to TRBD1. The V segment lost 4 bases and the J segment 3 bases; nucleotides outside the gene matches: 9. Germline assignment: CDR1 SGHVS and CDR2 FNYEAQ. The CDR3 has 15 residues. This CDR3 reads CASSSERGHLYEQYF. The CDR3 DNA follows: TGTGCCAGCAGCTCAGAGAGGGGGCACCTCTACGAGCAGTACTTC.

This chain uses TRBV28 with TRBJ2-5; 7 bases are a match to TRBD2. The CDR3 has 12 amino acids. Trimming at V came to 8 bases and at J to 5 bases, leaving 5 bases not matched to a gene. Germline loops: CDR1 MDHEN, CDR2 SYDVKM. The CDR3 spells CASPSGGETQYF. The CDR3 nucleotides read TGTGCCAGCCCCTCGGGGGGTGAGACCCAGTACTTC.

The CDR3 reads CASSQYGGRISYEQYF. In DNA, the CDR3 is TGTGCCAGCAGTCAATATGGGGGACGGATTTCCTACGAGCAGTACTTC. The chain couples TRBV12-3 or TRBV12-4 to TRBJ2-7; D tentatively reads TRBD1 or TRBD2 (5 bases each). The CDR3 has 16 amino acids. V dropped 5 bases and J dropped 1 base, with 18 bases sitting between them.

This clonotype was counted a few times. The genes are TRBV7-8 and TRBJ1-6; no clear D gene. There are 16 residues in the CDR3. V was clipped by 5 bases and J by 9 bases, with 20 bases between them. From germline, CDR1 is SGHVS and CDR2 FQNEAQ. The CDR3 loop reads CASSPPRSYGSSPLHF. The CDR3 nucleotides read TGTGCCAGCAGCCCACCCAGAAGTTATGGAAGTTCACCCCTCCACTTT.

This chain joins TRBV29-1 and TRBJ2-1, with TRBD2 matching 13 bases. Germline CDR1 reads SQVTM; CDR2 reads ANQGSEA. V was pared by 2 bases and J by 7 bases, with 5 bases of the junction left unmatched. The CDR3 loop spans 15 amino acids. The CDR3 bases are TGCAGCGTTGAATCCCCGGGACTAGCGGGAAATGAGCAGTTCTTC. This encodes CSVESPGLAGNEQFF.

V and J are TRBV4-3 and TRBJ1-6; possibly TRBD1 for D (5 bases). This CDR3 is 18 amino acids long. V gave up 0 bases and J gave up 5 bases, with 17 bases separating them. Germline V CDR1 and CDR2: LGHNA, YSLEER. CDR3 sequence: CASSQEAQGIGNNSPLHF. CDR3 sequence (DNA): TGCGCCAGCAGCCAAGAGGCCCAGGGCATTGGAAATAATTCACCCCTCCACTTT.

This clonotype has just a few counts. The chain uses TRBV24-1 and TRBJ2-2; 12 nucleotides agree with TRBD2. The V and J ends lost 5 bases and 1 base, in that order; junction bases with no gene match: 10. This CDR3 has 19 residues. The germline CDR1 and CDR2 sequences are KGHDR and SFDVKD. The CDR3 nucleotides are TGTGCCACCAGTGGGTCTAGCGGGAGGGCTCCCATGAACACCGGGGAGCTGTTTTTT. It encodes CATSGSSGRAPMNTGELFF.

This clonotype occurred a few times. The chain employs TRBV6-1 and TRBJ1-6, with D possibly being TRBD1 (6 bases). Trimming pared 3 bases from V and 2 bases from J, leaving 8 bases between. The CDR3 totals 15 residues. Germline loops: CDR1 MNHNS, CDR2 SASEGT. CDR3 in DNA: TGTGCCAGCAGTGAGCGGGACACCTATAATTCACCCCTCCACTTT. Translating gives CASSERDTYNSPLHF.

This chain links TRBV7-2 with TRBJ2-1; 10 bases are a match to TRBD1. The CDR3 is 16 residues long. Germline CDR1 reads SGHTA; CDR2 reads FQGNSA. V was pared by 6 bases and J by 4 bases, with 9 bases of the junction left unmatched. CDR3 bases: TGTGCCAGCAGACGCGCTGGACAGGGGGTTTACAATGAGCAGTTCTTC. This gives the protein CASRRAGQGVYNEQFF.

In its sample, this clonotype ranks as medium-sized. This chain joins TRBV27 and TRBJ2-5, with TRBD2 identical over 11 bases. The V and J ends lost 0 bases and 4 bases, in that order; junction bases with no gene match: 7. The CDR3 covers 17 residues. Per germline, CDR1 MNHEY and CDR2 SMNVEV (reference sequence). CDR3 amino acids: CASSLSLASGGRETQYF. CDR3 nucleotides: TGTGCCAGCAGTTTATCGTTGGCTAGCGGGGGGCGAGAGACCCAGTACTTC.

This clonotype rates as medium-sized (0.01 to 0.1%). The J gene is TRBJ2-1, the V gene TRBV19; tentatively, D is TRBD2 (6 bases). CDR3 length: 15 residues. V lost 3 bases, J lost 4 bases, and 13 bases lay in between. Germline assignment: CDR1 LNHDA and CDR2 SQIVND (reference sequence). The CDR3 sequence is CASSIGGSLYNEQFF. CDR3 in DNA: TGTGCCAGTAGTATCGGGGGAAGTCTTTACAATGAGCAGTTCTTC.

The gene calls are TRBV20-1 and TRBJ2-2, with D uncertain. Germline V gene data show CDR1 as DFQATT and CDR2 as SNEGSKA (reference sequence). Deletions cut 0 bases from V and 6 bases from J, with 8 bases between. CDR3 length: 13 residues. CDR3 bases: TGCAGTGCTAGAGATGGCCAATCCGGGGAGCTGTTTTTT. Protein sequence: CSARDGQSGELFF.

The rearrangement uses TRBV7-2 and TRBJ1-5; tentatively, D is TRBD1 (5 bases). In germline, CDR1 is SGHTA, CDR2 FQGNSA. V lost 1 base to trimming and J lost 7 bases, with 23 bases between them. The CDR3 runs to 18 residues. The CDR3 nucleotides are TGTGCCAGCAGCTTAGGTTCCCGCCGGTGGGGGTTCGGACAGCCCCAGCATTTT. It specifies CASSLGSRRWGFGQPQHF. The complete variable domain, with remaining parts taken from reference TRBV7-2 and TRBJ1-5, reads GAGVSQSPSNKVTEKGKDVELRCDPISGHTALYWYRQSLGQGLEFLIYFQGNSAPDKSGLPSDRFSAERTGGSVSTLTIQRTQQEDSAVYLCASSLGSRRWGFGQPQHFGDGTRLSIL.

This clonotype was recorded once. The J gene is TRBJ2-1, the V gene TRBV19; 12 positions match TRBD2. Germline V gene data show CDR1 as LNHDA and CDR2 as SQIVND (reference sequence). V shed 6 bases and J 8 bases; nucleotides not matched to a gene: 5. This CDR3 has 14 amino acids. The chain's CDR3 is CASSLLAGGYEQFF. As DNA, the CDR3 is TGTGCCAGTAGCTTACTAGCGGGGGGCTATGAGCAGTTCTTC.

This clonotype counts as medium-sized (0.01 to 0.1%). This CDR3 is CATSDRAEGNEQYF. In DNA, the CDR3 is TGTGCCACCAGTGATAGGGCGGAGGGGAACGAGCAGTACTTC. This chain links TRBV24-1 with TRBJ2-7; D might be TRBD2 (6 bases). Trimming stripped 3 bases from V and 5 bases from J, with 13 bases between. The CDR3 runs to 14 residues. Per germline, CDR1 KGHDR and CDR2 SFDVKD.

This clonotype has only a few counts. The chain carries TRBV6-1 and TRBJ2-7, with D perhaps TRBD2 (5 bases). CDR1 and CDR2 from the germline V gene are MNHNS and SASEGT. The CDR3 has 13 amino acids. V was clipped by 7 bases and J by 0 bases, with 10 bases between them. DNA for the CDR3: TGTGCCAGCAAGACGGGGAGCTCCTACGAGCAGTACTTC. Encoded protein: CASKTGSSYEQYF.

In this sample, this clonotype turned up a few times. The chain recombines TRBV28 with TRBJ1-5; weak D call: TRBD1 (6 bases). Trimming took off 3 bases at V and 1 base at J, with 10 bases between the two ends. The CDR3 totals 15 residues. The germline gives CDR1 MDHEN, CDR2 SYDVKM. The CDR3 loop is CASSLGGNSNQPQHF. The CDR3 DNA follows: TGTGCCAGCAGTTTGGGGGGCAACAGCAATCAGCCCCAGCATTTT.

The chain has TRBV20-1 and TRBJ2-1, with 10 bases fitting TRBD2. Germline V gene sequence: CDR1 DFQATT, CDR2 SNEGSKA (reference sequence). This CDR3 is built from 16 residues. V gave up 0 bases and J gave up 2 bases; unmatched junction bases: 4. The CDR3 bases are TGCAGTGCTAGAGAGCTAGCGGGGGTTACCTACAATGAGCAGTTCTTC. The encoded protein is CSARELAGVTYNEQFF.

This clonotype ranks as large. The gene calls are TRBV7-9 and TRBJ2-7; 7 bases are shared with TRBD1. V trimming: 5 bases; J trimming: 2 bases; junction bases outside the gene matches: 6. CDR1 and CDR2 (germline): SEHNR, FQNEAQ (reference sequence). CDR3 length: 14 amino acids. Here the CDR3 DNA reads TGTGCCAGCAGCATCCGGGACAGAGCCTACGAGCAGTACTTC. Protein: CASSIRDRAYEQYF.